A single sample gave rise to the 17 T cell receptor beta chains below, sequenced in a study of CD8+ T cells in alopecia areata. Sequencing templates came from extracted RNA that was reverse transcribed into cDNA. Some clones are missing from TCRdb's copy, which holds only in-frame ones; the method was immunoSEQ multiplex PCR. The profile shows 150,000 or so clones, roughly 66% of them singletons. Here the sequenced sample was CD8+ T cells sorted from blood, taken at week 0. These receptors all come from a human donor with alopecia areata.

This clone was recorded a few times. CDR3 nucleotide sequence: TGTGCCAGCAGCTTTTTCGGGGACGCAGAGACCCAGTACTTC. It codes for CASSFFGDAETQYF. This chain connects TRBV5-4 to TRBJ2-5, with D possibly called TRBD1 or TRBD2 (5 bases each). The CDR3 is 14 amino acids. With 2 bases removed from V and 4 bases from J, the gap between germline ends came to 12 bases. CDR1 and CDR2 from the germline V gene are SGHNT and YYREEE (reference sequence).

The chain joins TRBV11-3 to TRBJ2-5; D is possibly TRBD1 (6 bases). CDR1 is SGHNT and CDR2 is YENEEA in the germline V gene. Trimming cost V 5 bases and J 5 bases, with 18 bases left between them. This CDR3 has 15 amino acids. The CDR3 nucleotides are TGTGCCAGCAGCCCAGGGGAGAGAATCCAGGAGACCCAGTACTTC. It specifies CASSPGERIQETQYF.

This clone has only one observation. V and J are TRBV15 and TRBJ1-5; 8 positions match TRBD1. Germline CDR1 and CDR2: LNHNV and YYDKDF (reference sequence). This CDR3 has 17 residues. With V trimmed by 0 bases and J by 4 bases, 8 bases remained unmatched. DNA of the CDR3: TGTGCCACCAGCAGAGAGATTGGGACAGGTGGGAATCAGCCCCAGCATTTT. It encodes CATSREIGTGGNQPQHF.

This clone was counted a single time. This chain uses TRBV6-1 with TRBJ2-7; D is perhaps TRBD1 (6 bases). CDR3 length: 13 amino acids. Trimming removed 7 bases from V and 2 bases from J, with 12 bases in between. Germline assignment: CDR1 MNHNS and CDR2 SASEGT. CDR3 amino acids: CASTSRDTYEQYF. CDR3 DNA: TGTGCCAGCACCTCGAGGGACACCTACGAGCAGTACTTC.

This sequence joins TRBV14 and TRBJ1-1; D uncertain. This CDR3 has 14 amino acids. Germline CDR1 reads SGHDN; CDR2 reads FVKESK. V gave up 4 bases and J gave up 3 bases, with 12 bases separating them. CDR3 amino acids: CASSLTGPYTEAFF. The CDR3 nucleotides are TGTGCCAGCAGCCTAACCGGGCCGTACACTGAAGCTTTCTTT.

The V call is TRBV5-6, the J call TRBJ2-7; D perhaps matches TRBD2 (6 bases). This CDR3 contains 14 residues. V lost 4 bases, J lost 3 bases, and 14 bases lay in between. Germline assignment: CDR1 SGHDT and CDR2 YYEEEE. The CDR3 loop is CASSPGVANYEQYF. CDR3 DNA sequence: TGTGCCAGCAGCCCGGGGGTGGCGAACTACGAGCAGTACTTC.

The CDR3 DNA sequence: TGTGCCAGCAGCCCTGGGACAGGGATCACTGAAGCTTTCTTT. It encodes CASSPGTGITEAFF. The rearrangement uses TRBV27 and TRBJ1-1; 9 bases are a match to TRBD1. CDR1 is MNHEY, CDR2 SMNVEV, per germline (reference sequence). This CDR3 spans 14 amino acids. Trimming took 6 bases from V and 4 from J; bases not matched to a gene: 6.

The rearrangement joins TRBV9 to TRBJ2-2; 7 bases map to TRBD1. This CDR3 is built from 14 residues. Losses at the gene ends were 3 bases for V and 2 bases for J; bases not matched to a gene: 1. Germline V gene data show CDR1 as SGDLS and CDR2 as YYNGEE. CDR3 in amino acids: CASSDRGNTGELFF. For the CDR3, the DNA is TGTGCCAGCAGCGACAGGGGAAACACCGGGGAGCTGTTTTTT.

J is TRBJ2-3 and V is TRBV9; 9 nucleotides match TRBD2. CDR3 length equals 17 residues. Germline CDR1 SGDLS, CDR2 YYNGEE. With 1 base clipped from V and 0 bases from J, the junction kept 6 bases outside the gene matches. The CDR3 sequence: CASSVYAGGPSTDTQYF. The CDR3 nucleotides are TGTGCCAGCAGCGTATACGCGGGGGGGCCTAGCACAGATACGCAGTATTTT.

The rearrangement links TRBV7-8 to TRBJ2-5, with D perhaps given as TRBD1 or TRBD2 (5 bases each). CDR3 length: 15 amino acids. CDR1 is SGHVS, CDR2 FQNEAQ, per germline. Trimming shortened V by 3 bases and J by 5 bases, and 16 bases separated the two germline ends. CDR3 coding DNA: TGTGCCAGCAGCTTTAAACCCGGGACGACCGAGACCCAGTACTTC. This encodes CASSFKPGTTETQYF.

The chain couples TRBV28 to TRBJ2-5; D ambiguous. This CDR3 comprises 10 residues. Germline loops: CDR1 MDHEN, CDR2 SYDVKM. V lost 6 bases to trimming and J lost 8 bases, with 7 bases between them. The CDR3 sequence: CASSSVTQYF. CDR3 sequence (DNA): TGTGCCAGCAGCTCCGTAACCCAGTACTTC.

This clone was counted once. The chain has TRBV5-1 and TRBJ1-2; D is unclear. The CDR3 has 15 residues. The germline CDR1 and CDR2 sequences are SGHRS and YFSETQ. Trimming removed 4 bases at V and 0 bases at J, with 13 bases between. The CDR3 nucleotides are TGCGCCAGCAGCCCCTACCCCGAAGCTAACTATGGCTACACCTTC. Amino acid sequence: CASSPYPEANYGYTF. Complete variable domain (other parts from reference TRBV5-1 and TRBJ1-2): KAGVTQTPRYLIKTRGQQVTLSCSPISGHRSVSWYQQTPGQGLQFLFEYFSETQRNKGNFPGRFSGRQFSNSRSEMNVSTLELGDSALYLCASSPYPEANYGYTFGSGTRLTVV.

This sequence joins TRBV5-6 and TRBJ2-2; 7 bases fit TRBD1. CDR1 is SGHDT, CDR2 YYEEEE, per germline. The J segment lost 5 bases and the V segment lost 6 bases, leaving 13 bases of the junction unmatched. The CDR3 sequence is 16 residues long. The CDR3 protein is CASNALPGTETGELFF. CDR3 DNA sequence: TGTGCCAGCAACGCCTTACCCGGGACAGAGACCGGGGAGCTGTTTTTT.

The V and J genes are TRBV4-1 and TRBJ1-5, with D perhaps TRBD1 (6 bases). The germline gives CDR1 MGHRA, CDR2 YSYEKL. The germline V and J ends were trimmed by 4 bases and 4 bases, with 11 bases remaining between them. CDR3 size: 14 residues. In nucleotides, the CDR3 is TGCGCCAGCAGCCCGGACAGAACTAATCAGCCCCAGCATTTT. Its translation: CASSPDRTNQPQHF.

By proportion, this clone is medium-sized. The gene calls are TRBV18 and TRBJ2-7; D not resolved. The germline gives CDR1 KGHSH, CDR2 LQKENI. The germline V and J ends were trimmed by 5 bases and 1 base, with 6 bases remaining between them. The CDR3 has 12 amino acids. This CDR3 is CASSSESYEQYF. CDR3 bases: TGTGCCAGCTCATCGGAGTCCTACGAGCAGTACTTC.

The genes are TRBV29-1 and TRBJ2-5, with 12 bases fitting TRBD2. This CDR3 contains 13 residues. The germline gives CDR1 SQVTM, CDR2 ANQGSEA. V shed 5 bases and J 7 bases; nucleotides not matched to a gene: 5. CDR3 sequence (DNA): TGCAGCGTTCCTTTGACTAGCGGGGGGACCCAGTACTTC. It specifies CSVPLTSGGTQYF.

This clone showed up many times. The sample carries other DNA sequences with the same CDR3. The chain employs TRBV30 and TRBJ1-5; no clear D gene. Trimming left V 0 bases short and J 0 bases short, with 3 bases between. There are 13 residues in the CDR3. Germline assignment: CDR1 GTSNPN and CDR2 SVGIG (reference sequence). This chain's CDR3 is CAWSVGSNQPQHF. DNA of the CDR3: TGTGCCTGGAGTGTTGGTAGCAATCAGCCCCAGCATTTT.